A selection of T cell receptor beta chains follows, all from one sample in a study of beta chain features in type 1 diabetes. Sequencing was performed with immunoSEQ multiplex PCR; in TCRdb, only in-frame clones are kept and a portion is missing. The sample includes 390,000 or so clones, over 11% seen only once; the top ten take under 0.04%. The specimen was naive CD4+ T cells from blood. The receptors come from a man aged 25-45 years in good health. Both conserved end residues are part of each CDR3. Each record gives: J gene, D gene, V gene, clone size, CDR3 protein, CDR3 DNA. The D gene is left open where the match is weak. Clone size is stated in some rows and not others, as once, few, many or a class when expanded.

TRBJ2-1 | . | TRBV7-3 | . | CASSPSGSYNEQFF | TGTGCCAGCAGCCCATCCGGGTCCTACAATGAGCAGTTCTTC
TRBJ1-1 | . | TRBV29-1 | few | CSAVRGDRNTEAFF | TGCAGCGCCGTACGGGGGGACCGGAACACTGAAGCTTTCTTT
TRBJ1-2 | . | TRBV9 | few | CASSVAAGALGVFGYTF | TGTGCCAGCAGCGTAGCGGCAGGCGCTCTTGGAGTGTTTGGCTACACCTTC
TRBJ2-1 | . | TRBV9 | few | CASSVGSSVRGIYNEQFF | TGTGCCAGCAGCGTAGGATCGAGCGTGCGAGGGATCTACAATGAGCAGTTCTTC
TRBJ2-4 | . | TRBV6-1 | few | CASRPGQGPKNIQYF | TGTGCCAGCAGACCCGGGCAGGGACCCAAAAACATTCAGTACTTC
TRBJ2-5 | TRBD1 | TRBV7-9 | . | CASSLGQGAHETQYF | TGTGCCAGCAGCCTTGGACAGGGGGCGCATGAGACCCAGTACTTC
TRBJ2-7 | . | TRBV28 | few | CASSPGRIVSWEQYF | TGTGCCAGCAGTCCCGGTAGGATTGTGTCGTGGGAGCAGTACTTC
TRBJ2-1 | . | TRBV18 | few | CASSPSRYNEQFF | TGTGCCAGCTCACCAAGCCGTTACAATGAGCAGTTCTTC
TRBJ2-5 | . | TRBV4-1 | few | CASSNQETQYF | TGCGCCAGCAGTAACCAAGAGACCCAGTACTTC
TRBJ2-3 | . | TRBV6-5 | . | CASSVIGQGLYF | TGTGCCAGCAGTGTAATCGGGCAGGGGTTGTATTTT
TRBJ2-7 | TRBD1 | TRBV5-1 | few | CASSLGRDSRKYF | TGCGCCAGCAGTCTGGGAAGGGACAGTCGAAAGTACTTC
TRBJ2-6 | . | TRBV6-5 | few | CASKRGNSGANVLTF | TGTGCCAGCAAACGAGGGAACTCTGGGGCCAACGTCCTGACTTTC
TRBJ2-3 | TRBD2 | TRBV11-3 | . | CASSLLAGSYTDTQYF | TGTGCCAGCAGCCTTCTAGCGGGGTCTTACACAGATACGCAGTATTTT
TRBJ2-2 | TRBD1 | TRBV27 | few | CASSETGVTGELFF | TGTGCCAGCAGTGAAACAGGGGTTACCGGGGAGCTGTTTTTT
TRBJ2-3 | . | TRBV9 | few | CASCRGSTDTQYF | TGTGCCAGCTGCAGGGGAAGCACAGATACGCAGTATTTT
TRBJ2-7 | . | TRBV4-3 | few | CASSHGVGSDYEQYF | TGCGCCAGCAGCCATGGGGTAGGTAGCGACTACGAGCAGTACTTC
TRBJ2-1 | . | TRBV19 | . | CASSIAPRGAVRNEQFF | TGTGCCAGTAGTATAGCTCCCCGCGGGGCAGTTAGGAATGAGCAGTTCTTC
TRBJ2-7 | . | TRBV18 | . | CASSLVWDAYEQYF | TGTGCCAGCTCCCTGGTGTGGGACGCCTACGAGCAGTACTTC
TRBJ2-3 | . | TRBV7-6 | . | CASSSYDRSTDTQYF | TGTGCCAGCAGCTCCTACGACAGGAGCACAGATACGCAGTATTTT
TRBJ2-3 | . | TRBV7-6 | . | CASSLGGLLLTDTQYF | TGTGCCAGCAGCTTGGGGGGACTTCTCCTCACAGATACGCAGTATTTT
TRBJ1-2 | . | TRBV2 | few | CASSEDRRWGYTF | TGTGCCAGCAGTGAAGACAGGCGTTGGGGCTACACCTTC
TRBJ1-3 | . | TRBV5-1 | few | CATRDSGNTIYF | TGCGCCACCAGAGACTCTGGAAACACCATATATTTT
TRBJ2-7 | . | TRBV6-1 | few | CASSESSGPYEQYF | TGTGCCAGCAGTGAATCTTCAGGCCCCTACGAGCAGTACTTC
TRBJ1-2 | . | TRBV19 | . | CASSMTGYGYTF | TGTGCCAGTAGTATGACAGGCTATGGCTACACCTTC
TRBJ2-3 | TRBD1 | TRBV9 | . | CASSVDGQGRNTQYF | TGTGCCAGCAGCGTGGACGGACAGGGGAGGAATACGCAGTATTTT
TRBJ2-2 | TRBD1 | TRBV6-6 | . | CASSRGTGTGELFF | TGTGCCAGCAGCCGCGGGACAGGTACCGGGGAGCTGTTTTTT
TRBJ1-5 | . | TRBV7-9 | few | CASSLGYQPQHF | TGTGCCAGCAGCCTGGGTTACCAGCCCCAGCATTTT
TRBJ2-4 | TRBD2 | TRBV6-5 | . | CASRATRGRADIQYF | TGTGCCAGCAGGGCCACTCGCGGGAGGGCTGACATTCAGTACTTC
TRBJ2-3 | . | TRBV7-9 | few | CASSQGFTQYF | TGTGCCAGCAGCCAGGGATTCACGCAGTATTTT
TRBJ2-2 | . | TRBV5-1 | . | CASSPAGTANTGELFF | TGCGCCAGCAGCCCCGCCGGGACGGCAAACACCGGGGAGCTGTTTTTT
TRBJ2-1 | . | TRBV13 | . | CASSFSPLANNEQFF | TGTGCCAGCAGCTTTAGCCCTTTAGCTAACAATGAGCAGTTCTTC
TRBJ1-4 | . | TRBV19 | . | CATRTYEKLFF | TGTGCCACCAGGACATATGAAAAACTGTTTTTT
TRBJ2-3 | TRBD2 | TRBV5-1 | . | CASSTGTSSTDTQYF | TGCGCCAGCAGCACCGGGACTAGCAGCACAGATACGCAGTATTTT
TRBJ2-5 | . | TRBV20-1 | . | CSARMGETQYF | TGCAGTGCTAGGATGGGCGAAACCCAGTACTTC
TRBJ2-1 | . | TRBV2 | . | CASSTVRGGILSRNEQFF | TGTGCCAGCAGTACCGTTAGGGGGGGAATCCTCTCTCGGAATGAGCAGTTCTTC
TRBJ1-2 | . | TRBV30 | . | CAWSVLWGNGYTF | TGTGCCTGGAGTGTACTCTGGGGGAATGGCTACACCTTC